Listed here is a single T cell receptor beta chain. The antigen remains unidentified. This entry comes from a study of T cell responses to AZD1222 COVID-19 vaccine. Overall study findings and caveats: Donors skewed white British and female; clonal diversity was possibly underestimated. Across spike, vaccine-associated CD4 TCRs were found, dominant at 160-218 and 743-854. Only 5 or 6 individuals given AZD1222 were seropositive at baseline.

The CDR3 spans 18 residues. V dropped 0 bases and J dropped 1; count of bases not matched to a gene: 10. Germline V gene sequence: CDR1 LGHNA, CDR2 YSLEER. TCRdb keeps only in-frame clones here, not all; method: immunoSEQ multiplex PCR. The data contain some 89,000 clones, approximately 87% of them seen just once; the ten biggest clones take up roughly 4.8%. The sequencing used peripheral blood, collected on day 0 of MenACWY control vaccination. The rearrangement links TRBV4-3 to TRBJ1-1, with 8 bases aligning to TRBD1. The source is an adult in good health. Here the CDR3 reads CASSQDQSWGTGNTEAFF. In DNA, the CDR3 is TGCGCCAGCAGCCAAGATCAGTCCTGGGGGACAGGGAACACTGAAGCTTTCTTT.